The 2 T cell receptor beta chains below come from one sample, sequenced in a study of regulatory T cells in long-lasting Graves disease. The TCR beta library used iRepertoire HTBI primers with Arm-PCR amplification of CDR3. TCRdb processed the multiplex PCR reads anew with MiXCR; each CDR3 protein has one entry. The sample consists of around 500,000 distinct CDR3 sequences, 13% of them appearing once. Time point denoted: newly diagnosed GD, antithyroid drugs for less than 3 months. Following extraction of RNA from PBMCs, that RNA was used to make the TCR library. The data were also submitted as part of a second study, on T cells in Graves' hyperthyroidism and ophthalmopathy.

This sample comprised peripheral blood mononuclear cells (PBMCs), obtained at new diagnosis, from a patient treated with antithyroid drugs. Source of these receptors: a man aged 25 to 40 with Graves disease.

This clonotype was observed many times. The CDR3 DNA is TGTGCCTGGAGTTCATTCGGGTGGTTTTCTTCCGGGGAGCTGTTTTTT. Its protein product is CAWSSFGWFSSGELFF. The chain has TRBV30 and TRBJ2-2; D uncertain. V was shortened by 2 bases and J by 6 bases, with 19 bases between the two germline ends. Germline values: CDR1 GTSNPN, CDR2 SVGIG (reference sequence). The CDR3 is made up of 16 amino acids.

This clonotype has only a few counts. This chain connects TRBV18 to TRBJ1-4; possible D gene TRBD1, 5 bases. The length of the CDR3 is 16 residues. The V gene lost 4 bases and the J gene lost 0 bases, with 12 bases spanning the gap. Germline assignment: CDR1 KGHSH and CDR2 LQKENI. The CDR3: CASSRVDRTTNEKLFF. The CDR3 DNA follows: TGTGCCAGCTCACGGGTCGACAGAACAACTAATGAAAAACTGTTTTTT.